These 19 T cell receptor beta chains share one sample of origin, sequenced in a study of post-analysis software for immune sequencing data. Study observations and caveats: Included in a set of roughly five TRBV segments more frequent in patients than controls were TRBV5-6, TRBV5-1 and TRBV20-1.

Antigen specificity for these receptors is unknown. Carried by the TCR beta cDNA libraries were unique molecular identifiers. TCRdb itself ran the PCR reads through MiXCR, one entry per CDR3 protein. This sample has hundreds of thousands of distinct CDR3 sequences, with roughly 27% found just once. The specimen was blood. These receptors were obtained from a girl aged 10-17 years with multiple sclerosis.

This clonotype showed up just a few times. The chain couples TRBV18 to TRBJ1-4; possibly TRBD1 for D (5 bases). The V gene's germline CDR1 is KGHSH and CDR2 LQKENI. Trimming took 1 base from V and 6 from J, leaving 9 bases between them. The CDR3 spans 14 residues. CDR3 residues: CASSPRGGDEKLFF. In nucleotides, the CDR3 is TGTGCCAGCTCACCACGTGGGGGTGATGAAAAACTGTTTTTT.

The chain couples TRBV28 to TRBJ2-7; TRBD2 matches 12 bases. Trimming removed 5 bases from V and 4 bases from J; junction bases left unmatched: 9. The CDR3 consists of 16 residues. Germline loops: CDR1 MDHEN, CDR2 SYDVKM. The CDR3 nucleotides read TGTGCCAGCAGTCCGCCTACTAGCGGGAGGCAGTACGAGCAGTACTTC. Protein product: CASSPPTSGRQYEQYF.

Points on this clonotype: A read error may be the cause here, since a much bigger clone is one base away. V and J are TRBV4-3 and TRBJ2-3; no definite D call. V lost 4 bases, J lost 5 bases, and 13 bases lay in between. The CDR3 length is 14 residues. The germline V gene encodes CDR1 LGHNA and CDR2 YSLEER. The CDR3 loop is CASSRDRFEDTQYF. The CDR3 nucleotides read TGCGCCAGCAGCCGAGATAGATTTGAAGATACGCAGTATTTT.

In this sample, this clonotype turned up a few times. This rearrangement joins TRBV27 to TRBJ1-5; tentative D call: TRBD1 (5 bases). Germline V gene lookup returns CDR1 MNHEY and CDR2 SMNVEV (reference sequence). V was pared by 4 bases and J by 9 bases, with 10 bases between. The length of the CDR3 is 12 residues. This CDR3 is CASSSGGRPQHF. The CDR3 region has the DNA TGTGCCAGCAGTTCGGGGGGTCGGCCCCAGCATTTT.

There are a few counts of this clonotype. The chain recombines TRBV7-9 with TRBJ2-1; D is unresolved. This CDR3 has 11 amino acids. Germline V lookup: CDR1 SEHNR, CDR2 FQNEAQ (reference sequence). Trimming left V 3 bases short and J 8 bases short, with 5 bases between. CDR3 DNA: TGTGCCAGCAGCTTCACTTATGAGCAGTTCTTC. Translating it yields CASSFTYEQFF.

DNA for the CDR3: TGCAGTGCTAGTTTTCCAGGGGGAAAGGGGACTGAAGCTTTCTTT. It specifies CSASFPGGKGTEAFF. J is TRBJ1-1 and V is TRBV20-1; TRBD1 agrees at 7 bases. The germline CDR1 and CDR2 sequences are DFQATT and SNEGSKA (reference sequence). Trimming at V came to 3 bases and at J to 5 bases, leaving 12 bases not matched to a gene. CDR3 length: 15 amino acids.

The rearrangement links TRBV12-3 or TRBV12-4 to TRBJ1-1, with D possibly matching TRBD1 (6 bases). V shed 8 bases and J shed 3 bases, with 13 bases lying between them. The CDR3 is made up of 13 amino acids. The CDR3 DNA reads TGTGCCAGCGGGGATGGACAGTACACTGAAGCTTTCTTT. This translates into CASGDGQYTEAFF.

The rearrangement joins TRBV19 to TRBJ1-1; 12 nucleotides align to TRBD1. J was trimmed by 8 bases and V by 5 bases; bases with no gene match: 9. Germline lookup yields CDR1 LNHDA and CDR2 SQIVND (reference sequence). The CDR3 contains 15 residues. The DNA for the CDR3 is TGTGCCAGTAGTCCCGGGACAGGGGGCCCGGAGGAAGCTTTCTTT. Residues: CASSPGTGGPEEAFF.

This clonotype has just a few counts. The chain combines TRBV28 with TRBJ2-7; TRBD1 matches 11 bases. This CDR3 contains 15 residues. Germline assignment: CDR1 MDHEN and CDR2 SYDVKM. The junction had 4 bases not matched to a gene; V was cut back by 4 bases and J by 2 bases. The DNA of the CDR3 is TGTGCCAGCAGTTCATGGGACAGGGGGACCTACGAGCAGTACTTC. Translating it yields CASSSWDRGTYEQYF.

This chain links TRBV9 with TRBJ1-2, with 10 bases aligning to TRBD1. Germline V CDR1 and CDR2: SGDLS, YYNGEE. This CDR3 has 17 residues. V lost 4 bases, J lost 8 bases, and 17 bases stayed unmatched. The CDR3 is CASSFRQGADSRAGYTF. The CDR3 nucleotides are TGTGCCAGCAGCTTCCGACAGGGGGCCGATTCGCGAGCGGGCTACACCTTC.

This chain connects TRBV6-5 to TRBJ2-7; D not resolved. There are 11 residues in the CDR3. Deletions cut 7 bases from V and 2 bases from J, with 6 bases between. Germline V gene lookup returns CDR1 MNHEY and CDR2 SVGAGI. DNA of the CDR3: TGTGCCAGCACCCCTACCTACGAGCAGTACTTC. The encoded protein is CASTPTYEQYF.

This clonotype has a single count. The chain has TRBV24-1 and TRBJ2-3; 7 nucleotides align to TRBD1. The CDR3 has 13 amino acids. Looked up from germline, CDR1 is KGHDR and CDR2 is SFDVKD. With V trimmed by 7 bases and J by 5 bases, 5 bases remained unmatched. Written as DNA, the CDR3 is TGTGCCACCAGAAAAGGGGGCGGAGATACGCAGTATTTT. It codes for CATRKGGGDTQYF.

This clonotype was counted a few times. The chain carries TRBV12-3 or TRBV12-4 and TRBJ2-1; the D is unclear. Between the trimmed V and J ends, which lost 5 bases and 0 bases, there was a span of 14 bases. The CDR3 contains 16 residues. In DNA, the CDR3 is TGTGCCAGCAGTCCTACCCGGGCCAGCTCCTACAATGAGCAGTTCTTC. Amino acids: CASSPTRASSYNEQFF.

The chain employs TRBV18 and TRBJ2-1; D is possibly TRBD1 (6 bases). Deletions cut 0 bases from V and 8 bases from J, with 11 bases between. This CDR3 is 14 amino acids long. Germline values: CDR1 KGHSH, CDR2 LQKENI. The CDR3 region has the DNA TGTGCCAGCTCACCACCAATCTGGACAGATGAGCAGTTCTTC. As protein: CASSPPIWTDEQFF.

The rearrangement links TRBV4-2 to TRBJ1-5; possibly TRBD1 for D (6 bases). Trimming took 0 bases from V and 3 from J, leaving 9 bases between them. This CDR3 contains 15 residues. Germline CDR1 is LGHNA and CDR2 is YNFKEQ. CDR3: CASSQESGANQPQHF. The DNA of the CDR3 is TGTGCCAGCAGCCAAGAGTCAGGGGCCAATCAGCCCCAGCATTTT.

This clonotype was seen at least ten times. The rearrangement links TRBV18 to TRBJ2-3; a possible D gene is TRBD1 (5 bases). Germline V gene sequence: CDR1 KGHSH, CDR2 LQKENI. Between the trimmed V and J ends, which lost 1 base and 5 bases, there was a span of 13 bases. The CDR3 is 15 amino acids. CDR3 protein: CASSPLGQGEDTQYF. The CDR3 DNA is TGTGCCAGCTCACCACTGGGGCAGGGCGAAGATACGCAGTATTTT.

The chain carries TRBV20-1 and TRBJ2-3; TRBD2 matches at 13 bases. The CDR3 is made up of 15 amino acids. The junction had 6 bases not matched to a gene; V was cut back by 3 bases and J by 6 bases. Looked up from germline, CDR1 is DFQATT and CDR2 is SNEGSKA (reference sequence). The CDR3 DNA reads TGCAGTGCTAGTCAACTAGCGGGAGGGCGGGATACGCAGTATTTT. It specifies CSASQLAGGRDTQYF.

The genes are TRBV7-2 and TRBJ1-5; D uncertain. The CDR3 loop spans 16 amino acids. The V end lost 1 base, the J end lost 0 bases, and 10 bases lay between the germline ends. The germline gives CDR1 SGHTA, CDR2 FQGNSA. CDR3 region: CASSLEFSYSNQPQHF. Here the CDR3 DNA reads TGTGCCAGCAGCTTAGAGTTCAGCTATAGCAATCAGCCCCAGCATTTT. The whole variable domain, filled in from reference TRBV7-2 and TRBJ1-5, reads GAGVSQSPSNKVTEKGKDVELRCDPISGHTALYWYRQSLGQGLEFLIYFQGNSAPDKSGLPSDRFSAERTGGSVSTLTIQRTQQEDSAVYLCASSLEFSYSNQPQHFGDGTRLSIL.

This clonotype was detected a few times. The chain uses TRBV5-1 and TRBJ1-2, with D possibly matching TRBD1 (5 bases). Germline V gene data show CDR1 as SGHRS and CDR2 as YFSETQ. This CDR3 spans 14 amino acids. With 7 bases removed from V and 5 bases from J, the gap between germline ends came to 18 bases. In nucleotides, the CDR3 is TGCGCCAGCGGGACTCAGGGATTGGAGTATGGCTACACCTTC. Translated: CASGTQGLEYGYTF. Together with reference TRBV5-1 and TRBJ1-2, the CDR3 gives the full variable domain: KAGVTQTPRYLIKTRGQQVTLSCSPISGHRSVSWYQQTPGQGLQFLFEYFSETQRNKGNFPGRFSGRQFSNSRSEMNVSTLELGDSALYLCASGTQGLEYGYTFGSGTRLTVV.